This T cell receptor beta chain was sequenced for a study of T-cell reconstitution after alpha-beta-depleted transplantation in children. Study-wide results and limits: Expanded clones from the graft, numbering several hundred, reportedly supplied alpha-beta T cells about two months after transplant.

This clonotype has a count of ten or more. No antigen is known for it. This CDR3 contains 13 residues. From germline, CDR1 is MGHDK and CDR2 SYGVNS. Trimming stripped 7 bases from V and 4 bases from J, with 11 bases between. As it was prepared, the TCRbeta library received unique molecular identifiers. Each CDR3 protein is one row after TCRdb ran MiXCR on the PCR reads. The profile shows about 200,000 distinct CDR3 sequences, roughly 6% of them singletons. Sequencing was performed on PBMCs, taken before TCRalphabeta/CD19-depleted stem cell transplant. This TCR was sampled from a girl under three years old with combined immunodeficiency, due to receive a stem cell transplant. The chain is built from TRBV25-1 and TRBJ2-1, with D perhaps matching TRBD1 (6 bases). The CDR3 is CASTWDTYNEQFF. The CDR3 nucleotides read TGTGCCAGCACCTGGGACACGTACAATGAGCAGTTCTTC.